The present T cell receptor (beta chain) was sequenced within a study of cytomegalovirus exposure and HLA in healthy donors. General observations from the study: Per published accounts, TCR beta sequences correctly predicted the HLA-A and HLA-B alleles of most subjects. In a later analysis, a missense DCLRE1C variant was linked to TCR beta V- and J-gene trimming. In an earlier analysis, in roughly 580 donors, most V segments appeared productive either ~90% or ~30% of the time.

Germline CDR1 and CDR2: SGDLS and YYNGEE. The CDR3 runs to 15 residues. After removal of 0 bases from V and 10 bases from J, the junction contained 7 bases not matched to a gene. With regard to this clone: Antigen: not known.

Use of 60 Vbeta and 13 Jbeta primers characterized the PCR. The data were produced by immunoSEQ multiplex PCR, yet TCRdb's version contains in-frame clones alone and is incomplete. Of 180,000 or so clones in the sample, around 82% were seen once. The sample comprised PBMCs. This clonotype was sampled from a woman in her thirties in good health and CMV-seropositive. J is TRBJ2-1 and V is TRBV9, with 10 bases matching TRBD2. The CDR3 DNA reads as TGTGCCAGCAGCGTAGGGAGAGCGGGGGGGCTCGAGCAGTTCTTC. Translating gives CASSVGRAGGLEQFF.